The 24 T cell receptor beta chains in this list originate from one sample, sequenced in a study of shared clonotypes between healthy human individuals. Profiling relied on immunoSEQ multiplex PCR, and the TCRdb table lists in-frame clones only, not all of them. Here the sample spans about 380,000 clones, about 96% being singletons. The sequencing sample was made of memory CD8+ T cells sorted from blood. This sample's subset: CD45RO+ cells pooled with CCR7-negative TemRA cells. The receptors were gathered from a man younger than 45 in good health.

The V and J genes are TRBV16 and TRBJ2-3; the D gene is possibly TRBD2 (6 bases). The CDR3 sequence is 16 residues long. V lost 0 bases and J lost 0, with 10 bases in between. The germline CDR1 and CDR2 sequences are KGHSY and FQNENV. This chain's CDR3 is CASSQSGTSSTDTQYF. In nucleotides, the CDR3 is TGTGCCAGCAGCCAATCCGGGACTTCTAGCACAGATACGCAGTATTTT.

This CDR3 is CASNHRVATDTQYF. The CDR3 DNA reads as TGTGCCAGCAACCACAGGGTCGCCACAGATACGCAGTATTTT. The chain combines TRBV2 with TRBJ2-3; a weak D match, TRBD1 (6 bases). The CDR3 covers 14 residues. Trimming took off 7 bases at V and 2 bases at J, with 13 bases between the two ends. Germline lookup yields CDR1 SNHLY and CDR2 FYNNEI.

The chain links TRBV28 to TRBJ2-2; D not resolved. CDR1 is MDHEN and CDR2 is SYDVKM in the germline V gene. CDR3 length equals 15 residues. V lost 5 bases and J lost 1, with 11 bases in between. In DNA, the CDR3 is TGTGCCAGCAGTCCCCCACACCGGAACACCGGGGAGCTGTTTTTT. It yields the protein CASSPPHRNTGELFF.

A word on this clone: Germline is not matched at one junction end, which may reflect a read error. This rearrangement joins TRBV5-3 to TRBJ1-2; TRBD1 is a possible D gene (5 bases). TRBV5-3 is labeled an ORF, and its function is uncertain. The CDR3 runs to 14 residues. The CDR3 is CASSSTRDDYGYTF. The CDR3, as DNA: TGTGCCAGCAGCTCAACCAGGGACGACTATGGCTACACCTTC.

The chain links TRBV2 to TRBJ2-1; 9 bases agree with TRBD2. Unmatched junction bases numbered 13, after V lost 7 bases and J lost 12 bases. Germline V gives CDR1 SNHLY, CDR2 FYNNEI. The CDR3 extends over 14 amino acids. CDR3 loop: CASTLGLATPGQFF. The CDR3 DNA reads TGTGCCAGCACTTTAGGACTAGCGACTCCGGGGCAGTTCTTC. Supplemented by reference TRBV2 and TRBJ2-1, the full variable domain reads EPEVTQTPSHQVTQMGQEVILRCVPISNHLYFYWYRQILGQKVEFLVSFYNNEISEKSEIFDDQFSVERPDGSNFTLKIRSTKLEDSAMYFCASTLGLATPGQFFGPGTRLTVL.

The chain uses TRBV11-2 and TRBJ2-2, with TRBD1 matching over 10 bases. With 4 bases clipped from V and 7 bases from J, the junction kept 6 bases outside the gene matches. Germline values: CDR1 SGHAT, CDR2 FQNNGV. CDR3 length: 15 amino acids. The CDR3 sequence: CASSSGTGAGGELFF. For the CDR3, the DNA is TGTGCCAGCAGCTCCGGGACAGGGGCGGGCGGGGAGCTGTTTTTT.

The chain carries TRBV15 and TRBJ2-1; 7 nucleotides line up with TRBD1. Losses at the gene ends were 5 bases for V and 3 bases for J; bases not matched to a gene: 4. Germline lookup yields CDR1 LNHNV and CDR2 YYDKDF (reference sequence). This CDR3 has 14 amino acids. The CDR3, as DNA: TGTGCCACCAGCTGGGACAGCTACTACAATGAGCAGTTCTTC. Its translation is CATSWDSYYNEQFF.

The rearrangement joins TRBV10-3 to TRBJ2-1; 9 bases align to TRBD2. The CDR3 covers 15 residues. The germline gives CDR1 ENHRY, CDR2 SYGVKD. J gave up 4 bases and V 2 bases, and 3 bases lay outside the gene matches. CDR3 sequence: CAISEPGLAYNEQFF. The CDR3 DNA sequence: TGTGCCATCAGTGAGCCCGGACTAGCGTACAATGAGCAGTTCTTC.

This chain connects TRBV28 to TRBJ1-5, with 7 bases lining up with TRBD1. Trimming cost V 9 bases and J 6 bases; bases outside gene matches: 11. The length of the CDR3 is 14 residues. Germline V CDR1 and CDR2: MDHEN, SYDVKM. CDR3 sequence reads: CASTTGMLFQPQHF. The DNA of the CDR3 is TGTGCCAGTACGACAGGGATGTTATTTCAGCCCCAGCATTTT.

The chain combines TRBV5-1 with TRBJ2-3; D possibly matches TRBD1 or TRBD2 (5 bases each). Per germline, CDR1 SGHRS and CDR2 YFSETQ. The length of the CDR3 is 14 residues. Trimming took off 3 bases at V and 2 bases at J, with 10 bases between the two ends. The CDR3 reads CASSSSGTTDTQYF. The DNA of the CDR3 is TGCGCCAGCAGCTCTAGTGGGACCACAGATACGCAGTATTTT. The full variable domain, completed using reference TRBV5-1 and TRBJ2-3, is KAGVTQTPRYLIKTRGQQVTLSCSPISGHRSVSWYQQTPGQGLQFLFEYFSETQRNKGNFPGRFSGRQFSNSRSEMNVSTLELGDSALYLCASSSSGTTDTQYFGPGTRLTVL.

This rearrangement joins TRBV6-1 to TRBJ2-5; D gene uncertain. Trimming pared 0 bases from V and 5 bases from J, leaving 16 bases between. The CDR3 is 16 amino acids. Germline CDR1 and CDR2: MNHNS and SASEGT. This CDR3 reads CASSEAPARRGETQYF. In DNA, the CDR3 is TGTGCCAGCAGTGAAGCCCCAGCCCGTCGTGGGGAGACCCAGTACTTC.

The chain joins TRBV4-1 to TRBJ2-1; 13 bases match TRBD2. The CDR3 is 15 residues long. Germline V CDR1 and CDR2: MGHRA, YSYEKL. Losses at the gene ends were 4 bases for V and 5 bases for J; bases not matched to a gene: 2. The CDR3 DNA sequence: TGCGCCAGCAGCCTACTAGCGGGAGGGGACAATGAGCAGTTCTTC. It codes for CASSLLAGGDNEQFF.

This chain links TRBV10-3 with TRBJ1-5; tentative D call: TRBD1 (6 bases). V was clipped by 3 bases and J by 7 bases, with 13 bases between them. Germline CDR1 ENHRY, CDR2 SYGVKD. The CDR3 has 14 residues. DNA of the CDR3: TGTGCCATCAGTGACGGGGGGCTAAAACAGCCCCAGCATTTT. Protein product: CAISDGGLKQPQHF.

This rearrangement joins TRBV6-6 to TRBJ1-3, with TRBD1 matching over 7 bases. From germline, CDR1 is MNHNY and CDR2 SVGAGI (reference sequence). After removal of 6 bases from V and 1 base from J, the junction contained 6 bases not matched to a gene. This CDR3 region has 15 residues. The CDR3 DNA reads TGTGCCAGCAGCTGGGACAGCCGATCTGGAAACACCATATATTTT. It translates to CASSWDSRSGNTIYF.

V is TRBV29-1 and J is TRBJ2-7, with D maybe TRBD1 (6 bases). This CDR3 region has 11 residues. CDR1 and CDR2 from the germline V gene are SQVTM and ANQGSEA. V lost 4 bases to trimming and J lost 6 bases, with 10 bases between them. Written as DNA, the CDR3 is TGCAGCGTTGGCCAGGGGAGCGAGCAGTACTTC. Translating it yields CSVGQGSEQYF.

This clone was seen only once. This sequence joins TRBV7-9 and TRBJ2-1, with 11 bases that match TRBD2. CDR3 length: 14 amino acids. Germline assignment: CDR1 SEHNR and CDR2 FQNEAQ (reference sequence). V shed 5 bases, J shed 7 bases, and the junction held 4 bases outside the gene matches. The chain's CDR3 is CASSPTSGTNEQFF. The DNA for the CDR3 is TGTGCCAGCAGCCCGACTAGCGGGACGAATGAGCAGTTCTTC.

This clone was counted only a few times. The same CDR3 is also encoded by other DNA sequences in this sample. The chain joins TRBV7-9 to TRBJ1-5; D not certain. The CDR3 spans 12 residues. Deletions cut 1 base from V and 4 bases from J, with 2 bases between. Germline CDR1 reads SEHNR; CDR2 reads FQNEAQ (reference sequence). CDR3 coding DNA: TGTGCCAGCAGCTTAGGAAATCAGCCCCAGCATTTT. Protein product: CASSLGNQPQHF.

This clone was counted once. This CDR3 is also generated by other DNA sequences in the sample. The chain uses TRBV18 and TRBJ2-6; TRBD1 matches at 11 bases. The CDR3 contains 17 residues. Germline V gene data show CDR1 as KGHSH and CDR2 as LQKENI. V lost 3 bases, J lost 0 bases, and 1 base stayed unmatched. This CDR3 reads CASSPGTGGSGANVLTF. DNA of the CDR3: TGTGCCAGCTCACCCGGGACAGGGGGCTCTGGGGCCAACGTCCTGACTTTC.

This chain connects TRBV6-1 to TRBJ1-2; TRBD1 matches at 10 bases. CDR3 length: 14 amino acids. V shed 8 bases, J shed 5 bases, and the junction held 8 bases outside the gene matches. Germline CDR1 reads MNHNS; CDR2 reads SASEGT. DNA for the CDR3: TGTGCCAGCCGAAGAATGGGACAGGGGTATGGCTACACCTTC. Translating it yields CASRRMGQGYGYTF.

This chain uses TRBV28 with TRBJ2-2; TRBD1 is a possible D gene (5 bases). Germline values: CDR1 MDHEN, CDR2 SYDVKM. V was trimmed by 6 bases and J by 8 bases, leaving 10 bases between them. This CDR3 is 12 amino acids long. Here the CDR3 reads CASRRQRGELFF. Here the CDR3 DNA reads TGTGCCAGCAGGCGACAGCGAGGGGAGCTGTTTTTT. Filled out from reference TRBV28 and TRBJ2-2, the complete variable domain reads DVKVTQSSRYLVKRTGEKVFLECVQDMDHENMFWYRQDPGLGLRLIYFSYDVKMKEKGDIPEGYSVSREKKERFSLILESASTNQTSMYLCASRRQRGELFFGEGSRLTVL.

The CDR3 loop is CASSWGQGAYNEQFF. In nucleotides, the CDR3 is TGTGCCAGCAGTTGGGGACAGGGGGCCTACAATGAGCAGTTCTTC. The gene calls are TRBV28 and TRBJ2-1, with 11 bases lining up with TRBD1. CDR1 and CDR2 from the germline V gene are MDHEN and SYDVKM. V was pared by 4 bases and J by 2 bases, with 1 base of the junction left unmatched. The CDR3 spans 15 residues.

This clone was found a few times. The CDR3 DNA sequence: TGTGCCAGCAATCGCGTGCAAGAGACCCAGTACTTC. Translation gives CASNRVQETQYF. V and J are TRBV6-1 and TRBJ2-5; D gene ambiguous. The ends were cut back, 7 bases at V and 2 bases at J, with 8 bases in the middle. The CDR3 loop spans 12 amino acids. Germline V gene data show CDR1 as MNHNS and CDR2 as SASEGT.

The V and J genes are TRBV2 and TRBJ2-5; 14 bases agree with TRBD2. Germline CDR1 is SNHLY and CDR2 is FYNNEI. The junction had 14 bases not matched to a gene; V was cut back by 6 bases and J by 2 bases. This CDR3 spans 19 amino acids. CDR3 DNA sequence: TGTGCCAGCAGGGGTGCCCCGGGACTAGCGGGAGTGTGGCAAGAGACCCAGTACTTC. Translation: CASRGAPGLAGVWQETQYF.

This clone was found once. Other DNA sequences in the same sample also yield this CDR3. This chain joins TRBV7-9 and TRBJ2-5, with 8 bases aligning to TRBD1. This CDR3 comprises 13 residues. CDR1 and CDR2 from the germline V gene are SEHNR and FQNEAQ (reference sequence). The V and J ends lost 3 bases and 3 bases, in that order; junction bases with no gene match: 0. CDR3 amino acids: CASSLTGEETQYF. In nucleotides, the CDR3 is TGTGCCAGCAGCTTGACAGGGGAAGAGACCCAGTACTTC.